This T cell receptor (beta chain) originates from a study of PD-1 blockade in classical Hodgkin lymphoma. Every patient had relapsed following autologous stem cell transplantation, and cohorts differed in brentuximab vedotin exposure. Purification of CD4+ T cells from thawed PBMCs was achieved by magnetic negative selection. As concerns this clone: The antigen remains unidentified.

Generated by immunoSEQ multiplex PCR, the TCRdb table keeps only in-frame clones and is missing some. This table holds approximately 25,000 clones, roughly 84% found once. Germline lookup yields CDR1 SGHTA and CDR2 FQGNSA. The V end was cut by 4 bases, the J end by 6 bases, with 11 bases between. The CDR3 contains 13 residues. General observations from the study: At C4D1, TCR diversity had climbed significantly for CD4+ cells, though not for CD8+ cells. According to reports, newly diagnosed patients had lower baseline TCR diversity than healthy donors, and relapsed/refractory patients had lower baseline TCR diversity still.

This chain connects TRBV7-2 to TRBJ2-3; the D call may be TRBD1 or TRBD2 (5 bases each). The starting material was CD4+ T cells from blood, obtained at baseline. The sequence was obtained from a human donor with classical Hodgkin lymphoma. CDR3 nucleotide sequence: TGTGCCAGCAGCTCGGGGCAGAGGGATACGCAGTATTTT. Amino acid sequence: CASSSGQRDTQYF.